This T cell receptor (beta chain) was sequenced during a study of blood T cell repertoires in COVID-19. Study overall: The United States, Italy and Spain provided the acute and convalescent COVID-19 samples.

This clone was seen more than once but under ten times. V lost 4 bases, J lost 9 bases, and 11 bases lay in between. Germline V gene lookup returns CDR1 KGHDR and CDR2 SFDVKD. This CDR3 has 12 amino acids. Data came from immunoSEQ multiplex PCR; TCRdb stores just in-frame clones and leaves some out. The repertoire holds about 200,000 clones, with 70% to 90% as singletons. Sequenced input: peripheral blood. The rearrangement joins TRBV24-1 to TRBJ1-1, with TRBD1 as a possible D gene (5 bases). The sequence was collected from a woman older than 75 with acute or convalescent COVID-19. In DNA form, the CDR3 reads TGTGCCACCAGTGACCAAGACAGCCAAGCTTTCTTT. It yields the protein CATSDQDSQAFF.